The 18 T cell receptor beta chains presented below share a single source sample, sequenced in a study of blood T cells in healthy people across ages. The use of a sample-barcoded 5' primer and a J-beta primer mix characterized a second PCR of about 7 to 12 cycles. TCRdb processed the 5' RACE reads anew with MiXCR; each CDR3 protein has one entry. This sample yields 600,000 or so distinct CDR3 sequences, of which roughly 20% are seen a single time; 3.5% to 4% belongs to the top ten. Sequenced: blood. These receptors all come from a man aged 70-80 years in good health.

Only a few counts were recorded for this clonotype. The chain employs TRBV20-1 and TRBJ2-7, with TRBD2 as a possible D gene (6 bases). V was clipped by 5 bases and J by 2 bases, with 13 bases between them. The CDR3 spans 13 residues. Germline V CDR1 and CDR2: DFQATT, SNEGSKA (reference sequence). The CDR3 spells CSAQLAFTYEQYF. The DNA for the CDR3 is TGCAGTGCTCAACTAGCCTTTACCTACGAGCAGTACTTC.

This clonotype was observed a handful of times. The chain uses TRBV5-1 and TRBJ2-5, with 11 nucleotides matching TRBD1. The DNA end is more similar to TRBJ2-7, so the J call may be wrong. The CDR3 has 16 amino acids. The germline CDR1 and CDR2 sequences are SGHRS and YFSETQ. The CDR3 loop reads CASSWTGGSSSYEQYF. The CDR3 DNA reads TGCGCCAGCAGCTGGACAGGGGGCTCCAGCTCCTACGAGCAGTACTTC.

V gene TRBV29-1 combines with J gene TRBJ1-2; D is possibly TRBD1 (5 bases). This CDR3 has 14 residues. Trimming cost V 4 bases and J 6 bases, with 18 bases left between them. Germline lookup yields CDR1 SQVTM and CDR2 ANQGSEA. The CDR3 DNA follows: TGCAGCGTTGCAGGGTGGTCTGGGTACAATGGCTACACCTTC. Protein: CSVAGWSGYNGYTF. Variable domain in full (rest from reference TRBV29-1 and TRBJ1-2): SAVISQKPSRDICQRGTSLTIQCQVDSQVTMMFWYRQQPGQSLTLIATANQGSEATYESGFVIDKFPISRPNLTFSTLTVSNMSPEDSSIYLCSVAGWSGYNGYTFGSGTRLTVV.

This clonotype showed up just a few times. An end of the junction does not agree with germline; a read error may underlie this. V gene TRBV6-6 combines with J gene TRBJ2-1, with D tentatively TRBD2 (5 bases). Germline CDR1 MNHNY, CDR2 SVGAGI (reference sequence). There are 15 residues in the CDR3. CDR3 residues: CASSDTSIPYNEQFF. CDR3 nucleotide sequence: TGTGCCAGCAGCGATACTAGTATCCCCTACAACGAGCAGTTCTTC.

This clonotype was found once. CDR3 amino acids: CASSQDQRSTDTQYF. The CDR3 DNA reads as TGTGCCAGCAGCCAAGATCAGCGGAGCACAGATACGCAGTATTTT. The rearrangement uses TRBV14 and TRBJ2-3; the D gene is possibly TRBD2 (5 bases). Trimming took off 0 bases at V and 0 bases at J, with 7 bases between the two ends. In germline, CDR1 is SGHDN, CDR2 FVKESK. This CDR3 spans 15 amino acids.

V usage is TRBV27 and J usage is TRBJ2-1; TRBD2 agrees at 10 bases. The germline V gene has CDR1 MNHEY and CDR2 SMNVEV (reference sequence). The length of the CDR3 is 15 residues. V lost 4 bases to trimming and J lost 3 bases; unmatched junction nucleotides: 3. In nucleotides, the CDR3 is TGTGCCAGCAGTTCGCTAGCGGGAGTCTACAATGAGCAGTTCTTC. Residues: CASSSLAGVYNEQFF.

V gene TRBV5-5 combines with J gene TRBJ2-5; D might be TRBD1 (6 bases). The closer fit of TRBJ2-1 to the DNA end suggests the J call may be wrong. The CDR3 covers 12 residues. Per the germline V gene, CDR1 is SGHKS and CDR2 is YYEKEE (reference sequence). This chain's CDR3 is CASRPQGNEQFF. The CDR3 DNA reads as TGTGCCAGCAGACCACAGGGTAATGAGCAGTTCTTC.

This clonotype was detected a few times. This chain joins TRBV18 and TRBJ2-7; D is uncertain. The CDR3 totals 12 residues. Trimming stripped 3 bases from V and 4 bases from J, with 7 bases between. Germline V gene lookup returns CDR1 KGHSH and CDR2 LQKENI. Here the CDR3 reads CASSPSMYEQYF. DNA of the CDR3: TGTGCCAGCTCACCCAGTATGTACGAGCAGTACTTC.

This clonotype came up a few times. This chain connects TRBV11-2 to TRBJ1-4; no clear D. The CDR3 is 15 amino acids. Deletions cut 5 bases from V and 2 bases from J, with 12 bases between. Germline CDR1 and CDR2: SGHAT and FQNNGV. The chain's CDR3 is CASSPSGVTNEKLFF. DNA for the CDR3: TGTGCCAGCAGCCCGTCTGGGGTGACTAATGAAAAACTGTTTTTT.

The CDR3 DNA reads as TGTGCCACCAGTGATTTGGGGGACACAGGCACAGATACGCAGTATTTT. Protein: CATSDLGDTGTDTQYF. This chain uses TRBV24-1 with TRBJ2-3, with D maybe TRBD1 (6 bases). The V gene lost 0 bases and the J gene lost 1 base, with 10 bases spanning the gap. Germline V gene sequence: CDR1 KGHDR, CDR2 SFDVKD. This CDR3 has 16 residues.

This clonotype turned up a few times. The J gene is TRBJ2-2, the V gene TRBV29-1; D is unresolved. Trimming cost V 3 bases and J 6 bases, with 5 bases left between them. Germline CDR1 reads SQVTM; CDR2 reads ANQGSEA. The CDR3 runs 11 residues. CDR3 nucleotides: TGCAGCGTTGATCAGGCCGGGGAGCTGTTTTTT. Protein sequence: CSVDQAGELFF.

Only a few counts were recorded for this clonotype. V is TRBV29-1 and J is TRBJ2-1, with 10 positions matching TRBD2. The V gene's germline CDR1 is SQVTM and CDR2 ANQGSEA. Germline trimming cut 6 bases from V and 0 bases from J; bases unmatched to any gene: 8. The CDR3 runs 16 residues. DNA of the CDR3: TGCAGCGTCGGACTAGCGGCCCCCAGCTCCTACAATGAGCAGTTCTTC. This gives the protein CSVGLAAPSSYNEQFF.

The chain is built from TRBV20-1 and TRBJ2-5; D is ambiguous. The J call may not be correct, given that the DNA end is closer to TRBJ2-7. CDR1 DFQATT and CDR2 SNEGSKA come from the germline V gene (reference sequence). The CDR3 has 13 amino acids. The CDR3 reads CSAIPGRDYEQYF. CDR3 nucleotide sequence: TGCAGTGCTATTCCGGGTAGGGACTACGAGCAGTACTTC.

This clonotype was seen repeatedly, ten times or more. The genes are TRBV7-2 and TRBJ2-5; tentatively, D is TRBD1 or TRBD2 (5 bases each). V lost 4 bases and J 5 bases, leaving 14 bases between the germline ends. Germline CDR1 SGHTA, CDR2 FQGNSA. The CDR3 totals 14 residues. The CDR3 nucleotides read TGTGCCAGCAGCTCAATGAGGGGTCTTGAGACCCAGTACTTC. It encodes CASSSMRGLETQYF. Filled out from reference TRBV7-2 and TRBJ2-5, the complete variable domain reads GAGVSQSPSNKVTEKGKDVELRCDPISGHTALYWYRQSLGQGLEFLIYFQGNSAPDKSGLPSDRFSAERTGGSVSTLTIQRTQQEDSAVYLCASSSMRGLETQYFGPGTRLLVL.

This clonotype was counted a few times. The chain's CDR3 is CSARWGSGYEQYF. The CDR3 bases are TGCAGTGCTAGGTGGGGATCCGGCTACGAGCAGTACTTC. J is TRBJ2-7 and V is TRBV20-1; D gene ambiguous. The CDR3 loop spans 13 amino acids. CDR1 is DFQATT and CDR2 is SNEGSKA in the germline V gene (reference sequence). V shed 3 bases and J shed 3 bases, with 12 bases lying between them.

This clonotype has a single count. This chain connects TRBV29-1 to TRBJ1-1; no definite D call. Germline V lookup: CDR1 SQVTM, CDR2 ANQGSEA. The CDR3 covers 16 residues. V was shortened by 6 bases and J by 1 base, with 21 bases between the two germline ends. The CDR3 DNA reads as TGCAGCGTCCTAGGCCCCGGTCTGGGTCAGAACACTGAAGCTTTCTTT. Residues: CSVLGPGLGQNTEAFF.

This clonotype was observed a handful of times. The chain carries TRBV20-1 and TRBJ2-3; D ambiguous. CDR1 is DFQATT and CDR2 is SNEGSKA in the germline V gene (reference sequence). V dropped 1 base and J dropped 3 bases, with 11 bases sitting between them. The CDR3 is made up of 14 amino acids. The CDR3 sequence: CSARVGPPTDTQYF. DNA of the CDR3: TGCAGTGCTAGAGTAGGTCCCCCTACAGATACGCAGTATTTT.

This clonotype was counted a few times. The chain carries TRBV10-3 and TRBJ1-5; 11 nucleotides agree with TRBD1. The CDR3 is made up of 14 amino acids. Germline trimming cut 5 bases from V and 7 bases from J; bases unmatched to any gene: 4. The germline V gene has CDR1 ENHRY and CDR2 SYGVKD. The CDR3 nucleotides read TGTGCCATCAGTCCCGGGACAGGGGGACAGCCCCAGCATTTT. This encodes CAISPGTGGQPQHF.